This TCR beta chain was recorded in a study of T cells in Graves' hyperthyroidism and ophthalmopathy. Looked up from germline, CDR1 is SGHAT and CDR2 is FQNNGV. The V end lost 1 base, the J end lost 5 bases, and 10 bases lay between the germline ends. The CDR3 sequence is 14 residues long. As for this clonotype: What it binds is unknown.

Hyperthyroidism in the patients, aged 18 to 65, was newly diagnosed and under 2 months in duration. The study's findings and limits: The model forecast ophthalmopathy, anticipating it by a median about 6.5 months before onset.

The CDR3 regions of TCR beta were amplified from RNA transcripts. TCR CDR3 underwent first-round RT-PCR with the HTBI primer set. TCRdb ran MiXCR on the multiplex PCR reads and lists one entry per CDR3 protein. Of about 540,000 distinct CDR3 sequences listed, around 45% are singletons. The sequenced sample consisted of peripheral blood or thyroid tissue (not recorded which). The origin of this receptor is a woman in her late teens or twenties with Graves' hyperthyroidism. The chain employs TRBV11-2 and TRBJ2-3; no definite D call. The DNA for the CDR3 is TGTGCCAGCAGCTTAGGGAACGCCCGAGATACGCAGTATTTT. This sequence encodes CASSLGNARDTQYF.